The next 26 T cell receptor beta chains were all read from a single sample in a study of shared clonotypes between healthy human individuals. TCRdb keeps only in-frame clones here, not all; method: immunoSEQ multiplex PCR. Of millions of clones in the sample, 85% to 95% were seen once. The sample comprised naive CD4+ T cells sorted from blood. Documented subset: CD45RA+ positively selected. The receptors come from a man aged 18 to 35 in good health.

The CDR3 reads CAWSATRGAGANVLTF. The CDR3 DNA sequence: TGTGCCTGGAGTGCCACCAGGGGCGCTGGGGCCAACGTCCTGACTTTC. The chain employs TRBV30 and TRBJ2-6; weak D call: TRBD1 (6 bases). V gave up 1 base and J gave up 2 bases, with 12 bases separating them. The CDR3 length is 16 residues. Germline V gene sequence: CDR1 GTSNPN, CDR2 SVGIG (reference sequence).

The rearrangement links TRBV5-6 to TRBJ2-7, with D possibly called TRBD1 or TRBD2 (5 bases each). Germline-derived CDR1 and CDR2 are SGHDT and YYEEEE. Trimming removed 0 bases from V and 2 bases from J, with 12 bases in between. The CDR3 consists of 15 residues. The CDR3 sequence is CASSLGGGSTYEQYF. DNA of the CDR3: TGTGCCAGCAGCTTGGGGGGCGGGTCAACCTACGAGCAGTACTTC.

The CDR3: CASSLGPTSGGREDTQYF. DNA of the CDR3: TGCGCCAGCAGCCTGGGCCCGACTAGCGGGGGGCGGGAAGATACGCAGTATTTT. This rearrangement joins TRBV5-1 to TRBJ2-3; 13 bases map to TRBD2. The V and J ends lost 4 bases and 5 bases, in that order; junction bases with no gene match: 13. The CDR3 totals 18 residues. Germline loops: CDR1 SGHRS, CDR2 YFSETQ.

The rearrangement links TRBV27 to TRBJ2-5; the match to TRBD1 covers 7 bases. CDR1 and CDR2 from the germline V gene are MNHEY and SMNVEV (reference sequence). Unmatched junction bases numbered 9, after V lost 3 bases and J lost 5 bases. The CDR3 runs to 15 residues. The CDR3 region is CASSLGTAHEETQYF. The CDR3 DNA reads TGTGCCAGCAGTTTGGGGACAGCCCACGAGGAGACCCAGTACTTC.

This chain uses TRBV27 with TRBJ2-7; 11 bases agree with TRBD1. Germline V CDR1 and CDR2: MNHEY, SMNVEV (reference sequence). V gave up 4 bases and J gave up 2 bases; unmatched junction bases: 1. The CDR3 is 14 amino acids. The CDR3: CASSSGQGAYEQYF. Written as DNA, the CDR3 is TGTGCCAGCAGTTCGGGACAGGGGGCCTACGAGCAGTACTTC.

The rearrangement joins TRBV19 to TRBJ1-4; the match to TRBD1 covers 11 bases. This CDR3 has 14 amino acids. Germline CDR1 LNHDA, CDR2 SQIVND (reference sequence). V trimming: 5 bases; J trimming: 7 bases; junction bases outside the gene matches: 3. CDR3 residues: CASSRDRGFEKLFF. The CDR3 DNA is TGTGCCAGTAGTCGGGACAGGGGGTTTGAAAAACTGTTTTTT.

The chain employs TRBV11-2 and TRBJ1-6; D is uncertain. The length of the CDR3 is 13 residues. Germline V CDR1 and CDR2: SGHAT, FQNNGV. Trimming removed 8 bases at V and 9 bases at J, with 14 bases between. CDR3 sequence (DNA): TGTGCCAGCGGAAGGGATCGAAGTTCACCCCTCCACTTT. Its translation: CASGRDRSSPLHF. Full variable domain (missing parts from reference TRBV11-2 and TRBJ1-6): EAGVAQSPRYKIIEKRQSVAFWCNPISGHATLYWYQQILGQGPKLLIQFQNNGVVDDSQLPKDRFSAERLKGVDSTLKIQPAKLEDSAVYLCASGRDRSSPLHFGNGTRLTVT.

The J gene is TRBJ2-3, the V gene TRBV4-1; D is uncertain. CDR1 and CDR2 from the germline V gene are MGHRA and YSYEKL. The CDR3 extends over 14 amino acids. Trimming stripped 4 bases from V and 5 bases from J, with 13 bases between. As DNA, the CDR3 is TGCGCCAGCAGCCTTTTGACGGTGCTAGATACGCAGTATTTT. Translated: CASSLLTVLDTQYF.

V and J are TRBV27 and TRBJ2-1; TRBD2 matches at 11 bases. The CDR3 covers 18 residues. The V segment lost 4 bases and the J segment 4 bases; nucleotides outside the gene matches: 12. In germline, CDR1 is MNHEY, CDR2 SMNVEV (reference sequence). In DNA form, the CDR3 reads TGTGCCAGCAGTTCCCCCCTAGCGGGAGGCCTGAGATACAATGAGCAGTTCTTC. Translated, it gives CASSSPLAGGLRYNEQFF.

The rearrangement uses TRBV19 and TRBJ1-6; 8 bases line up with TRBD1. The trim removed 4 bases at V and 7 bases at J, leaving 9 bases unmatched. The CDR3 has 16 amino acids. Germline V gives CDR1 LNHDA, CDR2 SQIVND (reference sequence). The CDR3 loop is CASSTDRGPRNSPLHF. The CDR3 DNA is TGTGCCAGTAGTACAGACAGGGGCCCTAGGAATTCACCCCTCCACTTT.

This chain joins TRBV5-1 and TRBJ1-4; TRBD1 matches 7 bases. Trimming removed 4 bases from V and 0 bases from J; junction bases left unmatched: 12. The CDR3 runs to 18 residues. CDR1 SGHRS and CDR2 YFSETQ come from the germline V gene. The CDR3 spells CASSVSPGGQTTNEKLFF. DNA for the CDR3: TGCGCCAGCAGCGTTTCCCCAGGGGGACAAACAACTAATGAAAAACTGTTTTTT. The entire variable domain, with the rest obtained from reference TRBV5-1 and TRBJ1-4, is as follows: KAGVTQTPRYLIKTRGQQVTLSCSPISGHRSVSWYQQTPGQGLQFLFEYFSETQRNKGNFPGRFSGRQFSNSRSEMNVSTLELGDSALYLCASSVSPGGQTTNEKLFFGSGTQLSVL.

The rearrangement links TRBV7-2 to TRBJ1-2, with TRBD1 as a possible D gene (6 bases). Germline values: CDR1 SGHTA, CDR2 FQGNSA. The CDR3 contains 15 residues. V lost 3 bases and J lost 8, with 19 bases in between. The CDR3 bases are TGTGCCAGCAGCTTCCAACCGGGACAAACGGAAGGCTACACCTTC. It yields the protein CASSFQPGQTEGYTF.

CDR3 sequence: CASSPESGTGITGELFF. In DNA, the CDR3 is TGTGCCAGCAGCCCAGAGTCCGGGACAGGGATCACCGGGGAGCTGTTTTTT. The gene calls are TRBV11-3 and TRBJ2-2; TRBD1 matches at 9 bases. The J segment lost 4 bases and the V segment lost 5 bases, leaving 11 bases of the junction unmatched. The CDR3 is 17 residues long. The germline V gene encodes CDR1 SGHNT and CDR2 YENEEA.

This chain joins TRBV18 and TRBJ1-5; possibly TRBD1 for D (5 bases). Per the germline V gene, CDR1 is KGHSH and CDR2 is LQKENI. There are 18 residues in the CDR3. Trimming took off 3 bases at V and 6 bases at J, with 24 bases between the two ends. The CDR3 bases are TGTGCCAGCTCACCCAAACGAGCCCCTTCGGCAAGGGGTCAGCCCCAGCATTTT. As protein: CASSPKRAPSARGQPQHF.

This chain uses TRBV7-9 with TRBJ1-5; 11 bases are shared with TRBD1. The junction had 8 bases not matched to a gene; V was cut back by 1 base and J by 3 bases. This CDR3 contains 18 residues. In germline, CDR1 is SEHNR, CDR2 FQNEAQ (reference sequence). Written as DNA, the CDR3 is TGTGCCAGCAGCTTAGTAGGGACAGGGGGAGTCCACAATCAGCCCCAGCATTTT. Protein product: CASSLVGTGGVHNQPQHF.

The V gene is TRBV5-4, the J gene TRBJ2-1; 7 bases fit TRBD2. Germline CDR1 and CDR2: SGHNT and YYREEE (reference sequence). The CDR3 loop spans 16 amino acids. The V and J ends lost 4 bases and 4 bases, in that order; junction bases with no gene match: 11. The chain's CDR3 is CASSPQSGDLYNEQFF. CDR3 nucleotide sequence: TGTGCCAGCAGCCCGCAAAGCGGGGACCTTTACAATGAGCAGTTCTTC.

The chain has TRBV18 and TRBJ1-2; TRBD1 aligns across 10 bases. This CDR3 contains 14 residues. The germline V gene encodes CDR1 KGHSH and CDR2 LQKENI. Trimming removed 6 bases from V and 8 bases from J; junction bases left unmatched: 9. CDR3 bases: TGTGCCAGCTCGCAGACAGGGGGCGCAGAGGGCTACACCTTC. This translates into CASSQTGGAEGYTF.

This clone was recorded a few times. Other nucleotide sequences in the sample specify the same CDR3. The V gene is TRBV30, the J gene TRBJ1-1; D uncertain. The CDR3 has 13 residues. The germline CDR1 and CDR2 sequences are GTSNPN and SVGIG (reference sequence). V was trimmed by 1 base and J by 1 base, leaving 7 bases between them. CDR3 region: CAWSGLQNTEAFF. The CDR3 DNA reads TGTGCCTGGAGTGGACTCCAGAACACTGAAGCTTTCTTT.

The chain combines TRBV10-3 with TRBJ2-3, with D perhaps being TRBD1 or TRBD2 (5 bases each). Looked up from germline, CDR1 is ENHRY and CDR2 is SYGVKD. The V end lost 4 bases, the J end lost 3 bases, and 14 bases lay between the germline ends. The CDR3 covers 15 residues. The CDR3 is CAISATGTMTDTQYF. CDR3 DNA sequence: TGTGCCATCAGTGCTACGGGGACCATGACAGATACGCAGTATTTT.

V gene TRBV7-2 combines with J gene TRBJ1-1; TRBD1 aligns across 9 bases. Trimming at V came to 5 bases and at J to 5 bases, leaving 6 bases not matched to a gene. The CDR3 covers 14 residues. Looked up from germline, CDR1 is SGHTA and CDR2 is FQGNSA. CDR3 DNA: TGTGCCAGCAGCCCTTACAGGGGGCCTACTGAAGCTTTCTTT. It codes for CASSPYRGPTEAFF.

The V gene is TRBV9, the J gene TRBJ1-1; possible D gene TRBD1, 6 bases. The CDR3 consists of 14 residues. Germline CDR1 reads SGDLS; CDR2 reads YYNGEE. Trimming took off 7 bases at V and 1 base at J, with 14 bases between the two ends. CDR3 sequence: CASGREGGNTEAFF. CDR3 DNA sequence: TGTGCCAGCGGGAGAGAGGGGGGGAACACTGAAGCTTTCTTT.

Written as DNA, the CDR3 is TGCGCCAGCAGCCACGACAGCGCCTACGAGCAGTACTTC. The encoded protein is CASSHDSAYEQYF. V usage is TRBV4-1 and J usage is TRBJ2-7, with a possible D match to TRBD1 (5 bases). The germline gives CDR1 MGHRA, CDR2 YSYEKL. V was clipped by 3 bases and J by 2 bases, with 8 bases between them. CDR3 length: 13 amino acids.

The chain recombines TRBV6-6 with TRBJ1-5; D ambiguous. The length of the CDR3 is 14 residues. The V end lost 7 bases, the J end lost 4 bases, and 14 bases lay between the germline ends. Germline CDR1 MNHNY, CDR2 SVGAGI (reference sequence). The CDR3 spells CASIRAWGNQPQHF. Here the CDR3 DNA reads TGTGCCAGCATAAGGGCTTGGGGTAATCAGCCCCAGCATTTT.

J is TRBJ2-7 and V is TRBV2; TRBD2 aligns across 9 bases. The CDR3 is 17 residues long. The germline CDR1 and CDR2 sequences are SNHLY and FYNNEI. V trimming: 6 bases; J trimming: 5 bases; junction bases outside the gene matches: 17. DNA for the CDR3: TGTGCCAGCAGCGCGCCGTCCGGGGCTAGCGGGAAGGACGAGCAGTACTTC. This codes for CASSAPSGASGKDEQYF.

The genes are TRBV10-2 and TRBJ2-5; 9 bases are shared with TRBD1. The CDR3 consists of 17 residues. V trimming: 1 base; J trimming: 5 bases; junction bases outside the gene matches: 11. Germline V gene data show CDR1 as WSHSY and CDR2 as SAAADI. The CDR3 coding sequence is TGCGCCAGCAGTGAGTACTCTGGGACAGGGAGGATGGAGACCCAGTACTTC. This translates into CASSEYSGTGRMETQYF.

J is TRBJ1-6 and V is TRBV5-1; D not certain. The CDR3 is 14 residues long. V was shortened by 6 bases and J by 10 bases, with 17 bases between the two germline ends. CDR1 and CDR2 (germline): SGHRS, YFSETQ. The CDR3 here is CASKELISGSPLHF. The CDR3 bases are TGCGCCAGCAAAGAACTCATTTCTGGCTCACCCCTCCACTTT.